These T cell receptor beta chains were read from a single sample in a study of T-cell reconstitution after alpha-beta-depleted transplantation in children. TCRdb re-called the PCR reads with MiXCR, one entry per CDR3 protein. The sample shows 260,000 or so distinct CDR3 sequences, 12% of them seen only once. The sample in question was PBMCs from the stem cell graft donor, obtained from the stem cell graft. The source is a human donor who donated a stem cell graft to a child with acute lymphoblastic leukemia. CDR3s include the opening cysteine and the closing phenylalanine or tryptophan. A D gene is named only where the DNA matches it firmly. Only some rows state a clone size, as once, few, many or a class for expanded clones.

V gene,clone size,J gene,D gene,CDR3 protein,CDR3 DNA
TRBV27,many,TRBJ2-2,.,CASSFRENTGELFF,TGTGCCAGCAGTTTCAGGGAGAACACCGGGGAGCTGTTTTTT
TRBV5-1,once,TRBJ2-2,.,CASSLIGVLFF,TGCGCCAGCAGCTTGATCGGGGTGCTGTTTTTT
TRBV6-2/TRBV6-3,few,TRBJ2-7,TRBD1,CASSSSGQGIYEQYF,TGTGCCAGCAGTAGCTCAGGACAGGGAATCTACGAGCAGTACTTC
TRBV24-1,many,TRBJ2-1,.,CATSESSKMGQFF,TGTGCCACCAGTGAGTCAAGTAAAATGGGGCAGTTCTTC
TRBV14,many,TRBJ2-7,.,CASSQDSRDEQYF,TGTGCCAGCAGCCAAGATAGTAGGGACGAGCAGTACTTC
TRBV20-1,many,TRBJ1-1,.,CSARPTSSVTEAFF,TGCAGTGCTAGGCCTACCAGTTCAGTCACTGAAGCTTTCTTT
TRBV11-2,many,TRBJ2-5,.,CASSPGRMETQYF,TGTGCCAGCAGCCCCGGGCGGATGGAGACCCAGTACTTC
TRBV6-1,many,TRBJ2-7,TRBD1,CASSEEGPPDRYYEQYF,TGTGCCAGCAGTGAAGAAGGACCGCCGGACAGGTACTACGAGCAGTACTTC
TRBV5-1,.,TRBJ2-5,TRBD1,CASSLDRGIQETQYF,TGCGCCAGCAGCTTGGACAGGGGAATTCAAGAGACCCAGTACTTC
TRBV12-3/TRBV12-4,many,TRBJ1-4,.,CASSFGQAEKLFF,TGTGCCAGCAGTTTCGGACAAGCGGAAAAACTGTTTTTT
TRBV7-8,few,TRBJ1-6,.,CASSLIQGNSPLHF,TGTGCCAGCAGCTTAATCCAGGGGAACTCACCCCTCCACTTT
TRBV7-2,few,TRBJ2-7,TRBD1,CASSLARRAGGYEQYF,TGTGCCAGCAGTCTGGCCCGGCGGGCAGGGGGCTACGAGCAGTACTTC
TRBV20-1,many,TRBJ1-3,.,CSARDPNTIYF,TGCAGTGCTAGAGATCCAAACACCATATATTTT
TRBV6-1,many,TRBJ1-5,.,CASTPGGGAQPQHF,TGTGCCAGCACCCCCGGGGGGGGCGCCCAGCCCCAGCATTTT
TRBV29-1,many,TRBJ2-7,.,CSAGRSSYEQYF,TGCAGCGCGGGACGGAGCTCCTACGAGCAGTACTTC
TRBV10-3,many,TRBJ2-2,.,CAIRPGTGELFF,TGTGCCATCAGGCCGGGAACCGGGGAGCTGTTTTTT
TRBV12-3/TRBV12-4,.,TRBJ2-7,.,CASSLSEEQYF,TGTGCCAGCAGTTTAAGCGAAGAGCAGTACTTC
TRBV7-8,many,TRBJ1-2,.,CASSPVFIPTANYGYTF,TGTGCCAGCAGCCCCGTATTTATCCCGACGGCTAACTATGGCTACACCTTC
TRBV7-2,.,TRBJ2-5,TRBD1,CASSFIDRGKQETQYF,TGTGCCAGCAGCTTTATAGACAGGGGTAAACAAGAGACCCAGTACTTC
TRBV5-1,many,TRBJ2-7,TRBD1,CASSLETGTYEQYF,TGCGCCAGCAGCTTAGAGACAGGGACCTACGAGCAGTACTTC
TRBV27,.,TRBJ1-2,TRBD1,CASKPQGEPHGYTF,TGTGCCAGCAAACCCCAGGGGGAACCGCATGGCTACACCTTC
TRBV7-2,many,TRBJ2-3,.,CASSLGHTQYF,TGTGCCAGCAGCTTAGGGCATACGCAGTATTTT
TRBV28,many,TRBJ2-5,.,CASGGRPQETQYF,TGTGCCAGCGGTGGACGGCCTCAAGAGACCCAGTACTTC
TRBV5-1,many,TRBJ2-1,.,CASSLGIDNEQFF,TGCGCCAGCAGCCTAGGGATCGACAATGAGCAGTTCTTC